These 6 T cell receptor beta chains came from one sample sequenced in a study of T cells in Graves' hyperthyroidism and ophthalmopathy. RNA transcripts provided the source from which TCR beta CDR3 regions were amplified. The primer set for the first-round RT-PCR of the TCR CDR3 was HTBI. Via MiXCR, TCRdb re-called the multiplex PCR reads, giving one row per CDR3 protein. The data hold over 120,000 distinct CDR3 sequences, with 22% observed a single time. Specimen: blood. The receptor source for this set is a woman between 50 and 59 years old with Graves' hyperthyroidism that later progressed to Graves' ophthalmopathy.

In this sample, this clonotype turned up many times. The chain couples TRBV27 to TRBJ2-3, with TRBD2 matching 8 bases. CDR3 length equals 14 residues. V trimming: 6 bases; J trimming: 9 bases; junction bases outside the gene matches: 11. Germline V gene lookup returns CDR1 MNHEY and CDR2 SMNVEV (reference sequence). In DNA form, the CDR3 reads TGTGCCAGCAGGGCCCAACACATAGCGGGAACGCAGTATTTT. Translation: CASRAQHIAGTQYF.

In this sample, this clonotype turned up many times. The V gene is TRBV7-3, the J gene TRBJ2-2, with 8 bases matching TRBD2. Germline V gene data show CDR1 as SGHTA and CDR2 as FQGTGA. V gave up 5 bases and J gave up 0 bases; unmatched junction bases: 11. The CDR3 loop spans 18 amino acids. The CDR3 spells CASSPRLSSGSNTGELFF. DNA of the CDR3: TGTGCCAGCAGCCCACGGTTATCTAGCGGGTCGAACACCGGGGAGCTGTTTTTT.

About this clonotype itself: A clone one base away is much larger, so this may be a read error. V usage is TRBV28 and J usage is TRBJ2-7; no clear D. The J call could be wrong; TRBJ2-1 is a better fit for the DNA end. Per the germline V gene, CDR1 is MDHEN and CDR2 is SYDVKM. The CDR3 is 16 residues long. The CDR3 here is CASSFLYSLPGYEQFF. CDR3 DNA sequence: TGTGCCAGCAGTTTCCTCTATTCCCTCCCGGGCTACGAGCAGTTCTTC.

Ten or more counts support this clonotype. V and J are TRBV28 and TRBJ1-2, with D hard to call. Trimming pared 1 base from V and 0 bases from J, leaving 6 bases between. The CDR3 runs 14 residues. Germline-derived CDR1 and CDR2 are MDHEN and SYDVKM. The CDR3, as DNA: TGTGCCAGCAGTTTATTGGCAGCTAACTATGGCTACACCTTC. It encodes CASSLLAANYGYTF.

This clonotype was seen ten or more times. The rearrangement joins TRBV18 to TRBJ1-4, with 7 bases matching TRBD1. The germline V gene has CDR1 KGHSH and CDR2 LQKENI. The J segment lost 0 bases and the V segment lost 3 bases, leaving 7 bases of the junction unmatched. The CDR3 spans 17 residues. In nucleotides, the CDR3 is TGTGCCAGCTCACCGGTCAGGGGGTCATCAACTAATGAAAAACTGTTTTTT. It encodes CASSPVRGSSTNEKLFF. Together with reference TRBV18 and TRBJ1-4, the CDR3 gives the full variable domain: NAGVMQNPRHLVRRRGQEARLRCSPMKGHSHVYWYRQLPEEGLKFMVYLQKENIIDESGMPKERFSAEFPKEGPSILRIQQVVRGDSAAYFCASSPVRGSSTNEKLFFGSGTQLSVL.

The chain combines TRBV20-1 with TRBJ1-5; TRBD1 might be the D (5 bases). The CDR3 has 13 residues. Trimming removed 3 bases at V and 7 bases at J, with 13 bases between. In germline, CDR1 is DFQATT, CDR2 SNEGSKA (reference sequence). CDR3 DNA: TGCAGTGCTAGTCCGCGGGACGTACAGCCCCAGCATTTT. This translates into CSASPRDVQPQHF.